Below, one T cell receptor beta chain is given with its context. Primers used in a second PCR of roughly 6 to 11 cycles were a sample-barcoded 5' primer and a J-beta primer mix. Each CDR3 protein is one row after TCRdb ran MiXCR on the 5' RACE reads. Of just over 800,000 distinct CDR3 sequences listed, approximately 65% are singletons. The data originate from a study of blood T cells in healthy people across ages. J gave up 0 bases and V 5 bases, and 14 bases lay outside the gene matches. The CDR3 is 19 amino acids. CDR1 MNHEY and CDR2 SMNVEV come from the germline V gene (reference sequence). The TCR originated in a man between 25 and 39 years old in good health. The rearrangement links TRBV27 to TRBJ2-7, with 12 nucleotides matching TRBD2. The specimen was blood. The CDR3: CASSPARPGLAGSSYEQYF. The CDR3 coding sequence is TGTGCCAGCAGTCCTGCCCGACCGGGACTAGCGGGTAGCTCCTACGAGCAGTACTTC.